This T cell receptor beta chain was sequenced in a study of CD8 T cells in Susac syndrome. Note on this clonotype: The antigen remains undetermined.

The sequenced target, TCR beta, came from blood CD8+ and CD4+ T cells. TEMRA cells underwent FACS enrichment and CD8+ and CD4+ T cells underwent negative isolation. The V and J ends lost 5 bases and 5 bases respectively, with 9 bases between them. The CDR3 consists of 12 residues. Random hexamers were used to reverse transcribe an amount of roughly 0.5 to 1 ug RNA. Across 54 Vbeta and 13 Jbeta, immunoSEQ multiplex PCR amplified TCR beta CDR3. TCRdb reanalysed the immunoSEQ multiplex PCR reads using MiXCR and keeps one entry per CDR3 protein. The sample carries roughly 80,000 distinct CDR3 sequences, about 91% recorded once. Whole-study results and caveats: Only a relatively small number of individuals were included in the TCR sequencing and HLA analysis.

Sequencing input: CD8+ T cells from PBMCs. This chain connects TRBV12-3 or TRBV12-4 to TRBJ2-5; D perhaps matches TRBD2 (5 bases). The clonotype originates from a human donor with multiple sclerosis. The CDR3 DNA reads TGTGCCAGCAGTCTTGTAGCGGAGACCCAGTACTTC. This gives the protein CASSLVAETQYF.